The rows below give T cell receptor beta chains drawn from one sample of a study of CD8 T cells in Susac syndrome. TCRdb re-called the immunoSEQ multiplex PCR reads with MiXCR, one entry per CDR3 protein. The sample shows hundreds of thousands of distinct CDR3 sequences, 65% to 90% of them seen only once. The specimen was CD8+ T cells from PBMCs. The receptors shown here come from a human donor with multiple sclerosis. Both conserved end residues are part of each CDR3. A D gene is named only where the DNA matches it firmly. Only part of the rows carry a size: once, few, many, or a class if the clone is expanded.

TGCGCCAGCAACCCCGGGACTAGCGGGAGGGGGGAGCAGTTCTTC | CASNPGTSGRGEQFF | TRBV5-1 | TRBD2 | TRBJ2-1 | few
TGTGCCAGCAGCCACAGGGGAGAGGGCACCGGGGAGCTGTTTTTT | CASSHRGEGTGELFF | TRBV7-6 | TRBD1 | TRBJ2-2 | .
TGTGCCAGCAGCCTCTTCAGAGATGAGCAGTTCTTC | CASSLFRDEQFF | TRBV11-3 | . | TRBJ2-1 | few
TGTGCCAGCAGCCAAGATGGGCGGTTGTGGGAGACCCAGTACTTC | CASSQDGRLWETQYF | TRBV3-1 | . | TRBJ2-5 | .
TGTGCCAGCAATCTAGCGGGAGGGCCACCAGATACGCAGTATTTT | CASNLAGGPPDTQYF | TRBV6-5 | TRBD2 | TRBJ2-3 | .
TGTGCCAGCAGACCGGAGGTTAACTATGGCTACACCTTC | CASRPEVNYGYTF | TRBV28 | . | TRBJ1-2 | once
TGCAGCGTTTATAGCGGGGGATCCTACGAGCAGTACTTC | CSVYSGGSYEQYF | TRBV29-1 | TRBD2 | TRBJ2-7 | .
TGTGCCAGCAGCTTGGAGGCGTACGACTACAATGAGCAGTTCTTC | CASSLEAYDYNEQFF | TRBV13 | . | TRBJ2-1 | .
TGTGCCAGCAGTTTCGAGAGCCTCAGCCATCAGCCCCAGCATTTT | CASSFESLSHQPQHF | TRBV28 | . | TRBJ1-5 | once
TGTGCCAGCAGAGGCTTCCGGGAGGGGTTGTATGAGCAGTACTTC | CASRGFREGLYEQYF | TRBV12-3/TRBV12-4 | TRBD2 | TRBJ2-7 | .
TGTGCCAGCAGCCAAGATTGGGGTAATTCACCCCTCCACTTT | CASSQDWGNSPLHF | TRBV3-1 | . | TRBJ1-6 | .
TGTGCCAGCTCACCGACTGTTATTAGCGGAGCTATCTACGAGCAGTACTTC | CASSPTVISGAIYEQYF | TRBV18 | . | TRBJ2-7 | .
TGTGCCAGCAGTTTGGCCCGAAATCGGGATGGCTACACCTTC | CASSLARNRDGYTF | TRBV28 | . | TRBJ1-2 | .
TGCAGTGCTCCAGGCCCTTTGGGAGATACGCAGTATTTT | CSAPGPLGDTQYF | TRBV20-1 | . | TRBJ2-3 | .
TGCAGCGTTGGGGCAGGGCCCTCCTACGAGCAGTACTTC | CSVGAGPSYEQYF | TRBV29-1 | . | TRBJ2-7 | .
TGTGCCTGGTCAGCGGATAGCAATCAGCCCCAGCATTTT | CAWSADSNQPQHF | TRBV30 | . | TRBJ1-5 | few
TGCAGCGTTGAAGCCACCGGAGGTAACACTGAAGCTTTCTTT | CSVEATGGNTEAFF | TRBV29-1 | . | TRBJ1-1 | .
TGTGCCAGCAGTTGGGGGACAGGGGGCAATCAGCCCCAGCATTTT | CASSWGTGGNQPQHF | TRBV27 | TRBD1 | TRBJ1-5 | few
TGTGCCAGCAGCTTGATGGGGGCAGCCTACGAGCAGTACTTC | CASSLMGAAYEQYF | TRBV5-4 | . | TRBJ2-7 | .
TGCAGTGCTAGAAGACTAGCGGGAGGGCCCTACGAGCAGTACTTC | CSARRLAGGPYEQYF | TRBV20-1 | TRBD2 | TRBJ2-7 | .
TGTGCCAGCAGCTTTTCTGGGAGCGCCTCGGGGGAGCAGTACTTC | CASSFSGSASGEQYF | TRBV11-2 | . | TRBJ2-7 | .
TGTGCCAGCAGTTTCAGGACAGGGGGAGGATCTGGGGCCAACGTCCTGACTTTC | CASSFRTGGGSGANVLTF | TRBV6-2/TRBV6-3 | TRBD1 | TRBJ2-6 | .
TGTGCCAGCAGCTTGACCGGGACTAGAGCCAGAGATACGCAGTATTTT | CASSLTGTRARDTQYF | TRBV7-8 | TRBD2 | TRBJ2-3 | .
TGTGCCAGCAGCTTATTCGCTAGCGGGAACAATGAGCAGTTCTTC | CASSLFASGNNEQFF | TRBV7-3 | TRBD2 | TRBJ2-1 | .
TGCGCCAGCAGCCAAGAATGGAGGGACAGGGCTGGCACTGAAGCTTTCTTT | CASSQEWRDRAGTEAFF | TRBV4-1 | TRBD1 | TRBJ1-1 | .
TGTACCAGCAGCCAAGAGTCCGGGGGCCAAGAGACCCAGTACTTC | CTSSQESGGQETQYF | TRBV3-1 | . | TRBJ2-5 | .
TGCAGCGTTGAGGGGTCCAGCTCCTACAATGAGCAGTTCTTC | CSVEGSSSYNEQFF | TRBV29-1 | . | TRBJ2-1 | .
TGTGCCAGCAGTTACGACCCTCCCTCCTACAATGAGCAGTTCTTC | CASSYDPPSYNEQFF | TRBV6-5 | . | TRBJ2-1 | .
TGTGCCAGCAGGCCGACTAGCGCCACCACAGATACGCAGTATTTT | CASRPTSATTDTQYF | TRBV7-9 | TRBD2 | TRBJ2-3 | .
TGTGCCAGCAGCCACAGGGGACAGGCGTACACTGAAGCTTTCTTT | CASSHRGQAYTEAFF | TRBV11-2 | TRBD1 | TRBJ1-1 | .